The 30 T cell receptor beta chains listed next were all sequenced from one sample in a study of T cell responses to AZD1222 COVID-19 vaccine. Some clones are missing from TCRdb's copy, which holds only in-frame ones; the method was immunoSEQ multiplex PCR. The sample lists roughly 130,000 clones; about 85% were seen once. The sample here was peripheral blood, taken on day 0 of AZD1222 vaccination. The receptors stem from an adult in good health.

This rearrangement joins TRBV7-6 to TRBJ1-1; weak D call: TRBD1 (5 bases). The CDR3 is made up of 15 amino acids. Trimming removed 5 bases from V and 1 base from J, with 14 bases in between. CDR1 and CDR2 from the germline V gene are SGHVS and FNYEAQ. The CDR3 loop reads CASSQAGQGNTEAFF. CDR3 nucleotide sequence: TGTGCCAGCAGCCAGGCGGGGCAGGGGAACACTGAAGCTTTCTTT.

This clone was observed a few times. The genes are TRBV27 and TRBJ1-6; TRBD1 might be the D (5 bases). CDR1 and CDR2 from the germline V gene are MNHEY and SMNVEV (reference sequence). V lost 6 bases to trimming and J lost 4 bases, with 22 bases between them. The CDR3 totals 18 residues. CDR3 region: CASSARGVTVGYNSPLHF. The CDR3 coding sequence is TGTGCCAGCAGCGCGAGAGGGGTTACAGTTGGGTATAATTCACCCCTCCACTTT.

This chain links TRBV5-1 with TRBJ1-2; D is possibly TRBD1 (5 bases). Germline loops: CDR1 SGHRS, CDR2 YFSETQ. The V and J ends lost 4 bases and 4 bases respectively, with 14 bases between them. The CDR3 is 14 amino acids. CDR3 sequence: CASSPRDSGYGYTF. The DNA of the CDR3 is TGCGCCAGCAGCCCTCGGGACTCTGGCTATGGCTACACCTTC.

The genes are TRBV9 and TRBJ1-6; unclear D gene. Germline-derived CDR1 and CDR2 are SGDLS and YYNGEE. Trimming cost V 3 bases and J 0 bases, with 16 bases left between them. The CDR3 has 18 residues. The DNA for the CDR3 is TGTGCCAGCAGCGAAGGTCCCAGGAAGAGCTCCTATAATTCACCCCTCCACTTT. Amino acids: CASSEGPRKSSYNSPLHF.

The V gene is TRBV10-3, the J gene TRBJ2-7, with 14 bases identical to TRBD2. Germline-derived CDR1 and CDR2 are ENHRY and SYGVKD. Losses at the gene ends were 4 bases for V and 4 bases for J; bases not matched to a gene: 3. There are 15 residues in the CDR3. The CDR3 sequence is CAISGTSGGTYEQYF. The CDR3 DNA reads as TGTGCCATCAGTGGGACTAGCGGGGGGACGTACGAGCAGTACTTC.

The genes are TRBV10-1 and TRBJ1-5, with D possibly matching TRBD1 (6 bases). CDR1 and CDR2 from the germline V gene are WNHNN and SYGVQD (reference sequence). The CDR3 consists of 13 residues. The CDR3 coding sequence is TGCCCTCATCCAGGACAGCCCAATCAGCCCCAGCATTTT. It specifies CPHPGQPNQPQHF.

The chain uses TRBV4-2 and TRBJ2-3, with D hard to call. The CDR3 extends over 13 amino acids. V lost 4 bases, J lost 6 bases, and 11 bases lay in between. CDR1 is LGHNA and CDR2 is YNFKEQ in the germline V gene. CDR3 bases: TGTGCCAGCAGCCCCTCAGCGATTGATACGCAGTATTTT. This gives the protein CASSPSAIDTQYF.

The chain combines TRBV10-3 with TRBJ1-2, with D maybe TRBD1 (6 bases). The CDR3 length is 13 residues. Germline lookup yields CDR1 ENHRY and CDR2 SYGVKD. Trimming left V 6 bases short and J 6 bases short, with 14 bases between. The CDR3 spells CAIRRQEDDGYTF. CDR3 nucleotide sequence: TGTGCCATCAGAAGACAGGAAGATGATGGCTACACCTTC.

A few counts support this clone. V and J are TRBV28 and TRBJ1-5; D remains ambiguous. The germline V gene has CDR1 MDHEN and CDR2 SYDVKM. V lost 10 bases to trimming and J lost 6 bases, with 16 bases between them. The CDR3 totals 13 residues. In DNA, the CDR3 is TGTGCCACCCATCCGGGGTATAGTCAGCCCCAGCATTTT. The encoded protein is CATHPGYSQPQHF.

The V gene is TRBV6-2 or TRBV6-3, the J gene TRBJ2-7; D is possibly TRBD2 (6 bases). Germline CDR1 is MNHEY and CDR2 is SVGEGT. With 6 bases removed from V and 0 bases from J, the gap between germline ends came to 18 bases. The CDR3 has 16 residues. CDR3 region: CASSPEIAASSYEQYF. The CDR3 DNA follows: TGTGCCAGCAGCCCAGAGATAGCGGCGAGCTCCTACGAGCAGTACTTC.

The V gene is TRBV5-1, the J gene TRBJ1-4, with TRBD1 as a possible D gene (5 bases). The germline CDR1 and CDR2 sequences are SGHRS and YFSETQ. CDR3 length: 16 amino acids. The V gene lost 4 bases and the J gene lost 6 bases, with 19 bases spanning the gap. CDR3 amino acids: CASSDPRQGTDEKLFF. The CDR3 nucleotides read TGCGCCAGCAGCGACCCCCGCCAGGGTACGGATGAAAAACTGTTTTTT.

There are a few counts of this clone. This chain joins TRBV18 and TRBJ2-5; 11 nucleotides agree with TRBD2. The CDR3 spans 16 residues. The V and J ends lost 0 bases and 6 bases, in that order; junction bases with no gene match: 6. Germline-derived CDR1 and CDR2 are KGHSH and LQKENI. The CDR3 spells CASSPPSGGARKTQYF. CDR3 coding DNA: TGTGCCAGCTCACCACCTAGCGGGGGGGCCCGGAAGACCCAGTACTTC.

The chain employs TRBV18 and TRBJ1-2; no clear D gene. CDR3 length equals 14 residues. The ends were cut back, 0 bases at V and 10 bases at J, with 15 bases in the middle. The germline CDR1 and CDR2 sequences are KGHSH and LQKENI. The CDR3 DNA sequence: TGTGCCAGCTCACCACCTTCGACAAAGGTCTACTACACCTTC. This codes for CASSPPSTKVYYTF.

The V and J genes are TRBV19 and TRBJ2-1; no clear D gene. The ends were cut back, 5 bases at V and 9 bases at J, with 14 bases in the middle. Germline CDR1 is LNHDA and CDR2 is SQIVND (reference sequence). The CDR3 covers 13 residues. The CDR3 protein is CASSGSAPGEQFF. CDR3 DNA sequence: TGTGCCAGTAGTGGGTCAGCTCCAGGTGAGCAGTTCTTC. Full variable domain (missing parts from reference TRBV19 and TRBJ2-1): DGGITQSPKYLFRKEGQNVTLSCEQNLNHDAMYWYRQDPGQGLRLIYYSQIVNDFQKGDIAEGYSVSREKKESFPLTVTSAQKNPTAFYLCASSGSAPGEQFFGPGTRLTVL.

This sequence joins TRBV7-2 and TRBJ1-2; TRBD1 matches at 8 bases. The junction had 6 bases not matched to a gene; V was cut back by 2 bases and J by 4 bases. The CDR3 has 15 residues. The germline CDR1 and CDR2 sequences are SGHTA and FQGNSA. This chain's CDR3 is CASSLMGQALYGYTF. CDR3 nucleotides: TGTGCCAGCAGCTTAATGGGACAGGCCCTCTATGGCTACACCTTC. Using reference TRBV7-2 and TRBJ1-2 for the parts outside the CDR3, the full variable domain is GAGVSQSPSNKVTEKGKDVELRCDPISGHTALYWYRQSLGQGLEFLIYFQGNSAPDKSGLPSDRFSAERTGGSVSTLTIQRTQQEDSAVYLCASSLMGQALYGYTFGSGTRLTVV.

The chain joins TRBV6-1 to TRBJ1-5, with a possible D match to TRBD1 (5 bases). This CDR3 region has 18 residues. V was trimmed by 4 bases and J by 0 bases, leaving 19 bases between them. CDR1 is MNHNS and CDR2 is SASEGT in the germline V gene. CDR3 sequence (DNA): TGTGCCAGCAGTGTAATGCCGGGACGTCCGTATAGCAATCAGCCCCAGCATTTT. The encoded protein is CASSVMPGRPYSNQPQHF.

The gene calls are TRBV28 and TRBJ2-7, with a weak D call TRBD1 (7 bases). This CDR3 is built from 16 residues. CDR1 is MDHEN and CDR2 is SYDVKM in the germline V gene. The V end lost 3 bases, the J end lost 3 bases, and 18 bases lay between the germline ends. The CDR3 is CASSFPPGDRGYEQYF. The CDR3 DNA sequence: TGTGCCAGCAGTTTTCCCCCGGGGGACAGAGGCTACGAGCAGTACTTC. The whole variable domain, filled in from reference TRBV28 and TRBJ2-7, reads DVKVTQSSRYLVKRTGEKVFLECVQDMDHENMFWYRQDPGLGLRLIYFSYDVKMKEKGDIPEGYSVSREKKERFSLILESASTNQTSMYLCASSFPPGDRGYEQYFGPGTRLTVT.

This chain connects TRBV7-3 to TRBJ1-1; 7 bases line up with TRBD1. After removal of 5 bases from V and 0 bases from J, the junction contained 12 bases not matched to a gene. This CDR3 region has 17 residues. CDR1 and CDR2 (germline): SGHTA, FQGTGA. The CDR3 DNA reads TGTGCCAGCAGCCCCCAGGGGGGCCATCGAATGAACACTGAAGCTTTCTTT. Its translation is CASSPQGGHRMNTEAFF.

This clone was observed a single time. The gene calls are TRBV19 and TRBJ1-1; D not resolved. This CDR3 has 15 amino acids. CDR1 LNHDA and CDR2 SQIVND come from the germline V gene (reference sequence). The V end was cut by 0 bases, the J end by 0 bases, with 8 bases between. Here the CDR3 DNA reads TGTGCCAGTAGTATAGAAGCAGACCTGAACACTGAAGCTTTCTTT. Translated: CASSIEADLNTEAFF.

This sequence joins TRBV7-9 and TRBJ2-7, with TRBD1 identical over 9 bases. The V and J ends lost 5 bases and 4 bases, in that order; junction bases with no gene match: 9. The germline CDR1 and CDR2 sequences are SEHNR and FQNEAQ (reference sequence). The CDR3 is made up of 15 amino acids. DNA for the CDR3: TGTGCCAGCAGCGTACCGGGACAGGGTCAGTACGAGCAGTACTTC. Residues: CASSVPGQGQYEQYF.

This clone was recorded only once. The chain recombines TRBV4-1 with TRBJ1-2; tentative D call: TRBD1 (5 bases). This CDR3 has 16 residues. V was trimmed by 0 bases and J by 7 bases, leaving 18 bases between them. Germline values: CDR1 MGHRA, CDR2 YSYEKL. The CDR3 is CASSQDTMRGVSGYTF. The CDR3 DNA sequence: TGCGCCAGCAGCCAAGATACCATGCGGGGGGTGAGTGGCTACACCTTC.

This clone was seen only a few times. The CDR3 reads CASSYSRDRYEQYF. CDR3 sequence (DNA): TGTGCCAGCAGTTACTCCCGGGACCGGTACGAGCAGTACTTC. V is TRBV6-5 and J is TRBJ2-7; D is perhaps TRBD1 or TRBD2 (5 bases each). From germline, CDR1 is MNHEY and CDR2 SVGAGI. Trimming removed 0 bases at V and 4 bases at J, with 10 bases between. CDR3 length: 14 amino acids.

This chain uses TRBV6-5 with TRBJ1-2; TRBD1 might be the D (5 bases). Germline values: CDR1 MNHEY, CDR2 SVGAGI. The V end lost 2 bases, the J end lost 8 bases, and 12 bases lay between the germline ends. The CDR3 contains 13 residues. CDR3 DNA sequence: TGTGCCAGCAGTTACGAGGGGCGCACCGGCTACACCTTC. It is translated as CASSYEGRTGYTF.

To note about this clone: The same CDR3 is also encoded by other DNA sequences in this sample. The gene calls are TRBV5-1 and TRBJ2-1; 8 bases agree with TRBD1. Germline loops: CDR1 SGHRS, CDR2 YFSETQ. Trimming removed 4 bases from V and 3 bases from J; junction bases left unmatched: 6. The CDR3 is 15 residues long. DNA for the CDR3: TGCGCCAGCAGCCCCGGGACAGGCGGCTACAATGAGCAGTTCTTC. This translates into CASSPGTGGYNEQFF.

The chain carries TRBV11-1 and TRBJ1-2; D unclear. In germline, CDR1 is SGHAT, CDR2 FQDESV (reference sequence). The CDR3 has 15 amino acids. The germline V and J ends were trimmed by 4 bases and 8 bases, with 20 bases remaining between them. The CDR3 nucleotides read TGTGCCAGCAGCTCTACCCTAGGGAGGGAAGAGGGCTACACCTTC. Translating gives CASSSTLGREEGYTF.

This chain uses TRBV28 with TRBJ1-4; 8 positions match TRBD1. The CDR3 runs to 14 residues. Germline CDR1 is MDHEN and CDR2 is SYDVKM. The V gene end was trimmed by 10 bases and the J gene end by 4 bases; junction bases not matched to a gene: 8. The CDR3 region is CAIEQGGNNEKLFF. CDR3 sequence (DNA): TGTGCCATCGAACAGGGGGGGAATAATGAAAAACTGTTTTTT.

This chain links TRBV25-1 with TRBJ1-5, with 8 bases lining up with TRBD1. CDR3 length: 14 residues. Trimming at V came to 4 bases and at J to 4 bases, leaving 3 bases not matched to a gene. Germline V CDR1 and CDR2: MGHDK, SYGVNS. The CDR3 bases are TGTGCCAGCAGTGGGCGACAGGGGAATCAGCCCCAGCATTTT. Translation: CASSGRQGNQPQHF.

The chain uses TRBV14 and TRBJ2-1; D might be TRBD1 (6 bases). The V and J ends lost 2 bases and 4 bases respectively, with 9 bases between them. CDR1 and CDR2 (germline): SGHDN, FVKESK. The CDR3 sequence is 14 residues long. CDR3 sequence reads: CASSQLGGYNEQFF. CDR3 sequence (DNA): TGTGCCAGCAGCCAATTAGGGGGATACAATGAGCAGTTCTTC.

V is TRBV5-1 and J is TRBJ2-7; TRBD2 is a possible D gene (6 bases). CDR1 and CDR2 (germline): SGHRS, YFSETQ. The CDR3 is 15 residues long. With 0 bases removed from V and 2 bases from J, the gap between germline ends came to 12 bases. CDR3 sequence reads: CASSLDGGATYEQYF. CDR3 sequence (DNA): TGCGCCAGCAGCTTGGACGGGGGAGCGACCTACGAGCAGTACTTC.

This sequence joins TRBV30 and TRBJ1-1, with a possible D match to TRBD1 (5 bases). This CDR3 has 13 amino acids. Trimming removed 6 bases from V and 0 bases from J, with 11 bases in between. From germline, CDR1 is GTSNPN and CDR2 SVGIG (reference sequence). As DNA, the CDR3 is TGTGCCTGCTCCAGGGATGTGAACACTGAAGCTTTCTTT. The encoded protein is CACSRDVNTEAFF.